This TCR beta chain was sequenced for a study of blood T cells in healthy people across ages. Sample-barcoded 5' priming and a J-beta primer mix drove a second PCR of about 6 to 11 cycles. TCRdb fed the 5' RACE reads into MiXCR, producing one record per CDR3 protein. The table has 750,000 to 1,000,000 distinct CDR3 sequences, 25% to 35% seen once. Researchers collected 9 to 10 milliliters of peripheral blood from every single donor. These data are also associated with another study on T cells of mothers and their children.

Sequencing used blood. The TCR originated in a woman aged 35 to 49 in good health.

The CDR3 DNA follows: TGTGCCAGCAGTGATTCGCCTAGCCCTCACGAGCAGTACTTC. Protein: CASSDSPSPHEQYF. The chain employs TRBV2 and TRBJ2-7; maybe TRBD2 (5 bases). Germline lookup yields CDR1 SNHLY and CDR2 FYNNEI. Trimming took off 3 bases at V and 5 bases at J, with 14 bases between the two ends. The length of the CDR3 is 14 residues. The full variable domain, completed using reference TRBV2 and TRBJ2-7, is EPEVTQTPSHQVTQMGQEVILRCVPISNHLYFYWYRQILGQKVEFLVSFYNNEISEKSEIFDDQFSVERPDGSNFTLKIRSTKLEDSAMYFCASSDSPSPHEQYFGPGTRLTVT.